Each of the 9 T cell receptor beta chains below was sequenced from the same sample in a study of blood T cell repertoires in COVID-19 (dated by TCRdb to the early 2020s). Library preparation employed the immunoSEQ multiplex PCR assay. The immuneACCESS repertoire file appears here via TCRdb, limited to in-frame rearrangements. These files lack a portion of the clones; in checked studies, under half of the deficit traces to unresolved V genes, and the cause of the others is not known. The table for this sample lists 250,000 to 350,000 clones; about 85% of them were counted only once. The ten most abundant clones make up 2% to 3% of the sample. What was sequenced was peripheral blood. These receptors were obtained from a man between 18 and 35 years old with active or convalescent COVID-19.

The CDR3 sequence is CASSYRAARGGNEQFF. The CDR3 DNA reads TGTGCCAGCAGTTACCGAGCGGCCCGGGGGGGTAATGAGCAGTTCTTC. This chain joins TRBV28 and TRBJ2-1; 8 bases are a match to TRBD2. The ends lost 4 bases at V and 7 bases at J; junction bases unmatched: 12. Germline-derived CDR1 and CDR2 are MDHEN and SYDVKM. This CDR3 is 16 amino acids long.

CDR3 in amino acids: CASSLDMGVNTEAFF. CDR3 sequence (DNA): TGTGCCAGCAGCTTAGACATGGGCGTGAACACTGAAGCTTTCTTT. The chain employs TRBV11-2 and TRBJ1-1; D uncertain. CDR3 size: 15 residues. Trimming left V 0 bases short and J 0 bases short, with 8 bases between. Germline V CDR1 and CDR2: SGHAT, FQNNGV.

The chain is built from TRBV15 and TRBJ1-5; possibly TRBD1 for D (5 bases). CDR1 and CDR2 (germline): LNHNV, YYDKDF (reference sequence). With 0 bases removed from V and 0 bases from J, the gap between germline ends came to 12 bases. The CDR3 consists of 17 residues. CDR3: CATSRDGRGYSNQPQHF. CDR3 nucleotide sequence: TGTGCCACCAGCAGAGATGGGAGGGGCTATAGCAATCAGCCCCAGCATTTT. Based on the CDR3 plus reference TRBV15 and TRBJ1-5, the full variable domain is DAMVIQNPRYQVTQFGKPVTLSCSQTLNHNVMYWYQQKSSQAPKLLFHYYDKDFNNEADTPDNFQSRRPNTSFCFLDIRSPGLGDTAMYLCATSRDGRGYSNQPQHFGDGTRLSIL.

This chain connects TRBV14 to TRBJ2-3, with 12 nucleotides matching TRBD1. Trimming took 3 bases from V and 4 from J; bases not matched to a gene: 5. CDR3 length: 16 residues. Germline V gene lookup returns CDR1 SGHDN and CDR2 FVKESK. CDR3 region: CASSHRDRGRADTQYF. The DNA of the CDR3 is TGTGCCAGCAGCCACCGGGACAGGGGGCGAGCAGATACGCAGTATTTT.

This clone occurred a few times. The rearrangement uses TRBV3-1 (or the pseudogene TRBV3-2) and TRBJ1-1; TRBD1 matches at 8 bases. The CDR3 is 15 residues long. V was clipped by 4 bases and J by 1 base; unmatched bases: 5. Germline-derived CDR1 and CDR2 are LGHDT and YNNKEL (reference sequence). The DNA of the CDR3 is TGTGCCAGCAGCCGGCTCGGACAGGGGAACACTGAAGCTTTCTTT. Its translation is CASSRLGQGNTEAFF.

In this sample, this clone turned up a few times. The V and J genes are TRBV5-4 and TRBJ2-7; 7 nucleotides align to TRBD1. Per the germline V gene, CDR1 is SGHNT and CDR2 is YYREEE (reference sequence). The CDR3 has 15 amino acids. J lost 5 bases, V lost 0 bases, and 8 bases had no gene match. CDR3 nucleotides: TGTGCCAGCAGCTTGGCGAGGGGGCGAGCCCACGAGCAGTACTTC. Protein product: CASSLARGRAHEQYF. Based on the CDR3 plus reference TRBV5-4 and TRBJ2-7, the full variable domain is ETGVTQSPTHLIKTRGQQVTLRCSSQSGHNTVSWYQQALGQGPQFIFQYYREEENGRGNFPPRFSGLQFPNYSSELNVNALELDDSALYLCASSLARGRAHEQYFGPGTRLTVT.

This chain connects TRBV27 to TRBJ1-1; 7 bases fit TRBD1. V lost 5 bases and J lost 5; bases outside the gene matches: 8. The CDR3 is made up of 14 amino acids. Germline V gives CDR1 MNHEY, CDR2 SMNVEV (reference sequence). This CDR3 is CASSPQTGFTEAFF. The CDR3 nucleotides read TGTGCCAGCAGTCCCCAGACAGGGTTTACTGAAGCTTTCTTT.

The J gene is TRBJ1-6, the V gene TRBV5-8; D remains unclear. Deletions cut 4 bases from V and 6 bases from J, with 8 bases between. The germline gives CDR1 SGHTS, CDR2 YDEGEE. The CDR3 is made up of 13 amino acids. This CDR3 is CASSVAINSPLHF. The CDR3 DNA sequence: TGTGCCAGCAGCGTTGCGATTAATTCACCCCTCCACTTT.

The rearrangement links TRBV16 to TRBJ1-2; D is unresolved. The CDR3 extends over 14 amino acids. Germline CDR1 and CDR2: KGHSY and FQNENV. The germline V and J ends were trimmed by 0 bases and 7 bases, with 12 bases remaining between them. Here the CDR3 reads CASSQSITVGGYTF. Written as DNA, the CDR3 is TGTGCCAGCAGCCAATCGATAACTGTTGGTGGCTACACCTTC.